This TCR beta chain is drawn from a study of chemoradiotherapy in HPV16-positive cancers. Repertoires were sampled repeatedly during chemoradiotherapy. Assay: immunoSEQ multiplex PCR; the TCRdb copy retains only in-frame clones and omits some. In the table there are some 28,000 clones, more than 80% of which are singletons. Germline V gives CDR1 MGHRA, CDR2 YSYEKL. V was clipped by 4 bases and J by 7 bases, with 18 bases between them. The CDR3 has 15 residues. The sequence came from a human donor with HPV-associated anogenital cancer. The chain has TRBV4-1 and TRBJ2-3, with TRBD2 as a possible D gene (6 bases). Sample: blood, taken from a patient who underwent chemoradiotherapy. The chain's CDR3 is CASSRRGPTGHTQYF. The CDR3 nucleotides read TGCGCCAGCAGCCGGCGGGGTCCAACGGGTCATACGCAGTATTTT.